The 17 T cell receptor beta chains in this list originate from one sample, sequenced in a study of T cell repertoires in cytomegalovirus infection. Antigens of these TCRs are unknown. TCRdb used MiXCR to reprocess the reads, holding one entry per CDR3 protein. The repertoire consists of tens of thousands of distinct CDR3 sequences, with 20% to 25% occurring once and the leading ten covering 15% to 20%. The sample taken for sequencing was PBMCs, sequenced either directly or after in vitro stimulation (not recorded which). The receptors derive from a human donor in good health (CMV status not recorded). Some clones in this sample may be carry-over from other donors' samples.

Many counts were recorded for this clonotype. The rearrangement joins TRBV7-8 to TRBJ1-1; possible D gene TRBD1, 6 bases. V dropped 4 bases and J dropped 3 bases, with 15 bases sitting between them. CDR1 SGHVS and CDR2 FQNEAQ come from the germline V gene. This CDR3 has 15 amino acids. The CDR3 sequence: CASSSWEGGHTEAFF. The CDR3 DNA reads as TGTGCCAGCAGCTCCTGGGAGGGGGGGCACACTGAAGCTTTCTTT.

This clonotype was detected ten times or more. The rearrangement joins TRBV7-9 to TRBJ1-1, with 8 bases that match TRBD1. CDR1 is SEHNR and CDR2 is FQNEAQ in the germline V gene (reference sequence). Losses at the gene ends were 1 base for V and 5 bases for J; bases not matched to a gene: 6. The CDR3 is made up of 15 amino acids. DNA for the CDR3: TGTGCCAGCAGCTTAGTTACAGGGGGTAAGACTGAAGCTTTCTTT. It codes for CASSLVTGGKTEAFF.

The chain carries TRBV6-2 or TRBV6-3 and TRBJ2-7; the D gene is possibly TRBD1 (6 bases). The germline CDR1 and CDR2 sequences are MNHEY and SVGEGT. The CDR3 consists of 15 residues. Trimming took 5 bases from V and 2 from J, leaving 16 bases between them. This chain's CDR3 is CASSNWDNYAYEQYF. The DNA of the CDR3 is TGTGCCAGCAGTAACTGGGACAATTATGCCTACGAGCAGTACTTC.

This clonotype was observed at least ten times. The chain is built from TRBV7-2 and TRBJ1-5; D unresolved. Germline values: CDR1 SGHTA, CDR2 FQGNSA. This CDR3 has 13 amino acids. V was clipped by 5 bases and J by 7 bases, with 12 bases between them. The CDR3 sequence: CASSPVFNQPQHF. As DNA, the CDR3 is TGTGCCAGCAGCCCGGTATTCAACCAGCCCCAGCATTTT.

This clonotype was recorded many times. As DNA, the CDR3 is TGCGCCAGCAGCTTCGGACAGCTGAACACTGAAGCTTTCTTT. This encodes CASSFGQLNTEAFF. The rearrangement links TRBV5-1 to TRBJ1-1; D perhaps matches TRBD1 (6 bases). Germline V CDR1 and CDR2: SGHRS, YFSETQ. Trimming took 2 bases from V and 0 from J, leaving 8 bases between them. This CDR3 has 14 residues. Variable domain in full (rest from reference TRBV5-1 and TRBJ1-1): KAGVTQTPRYLIKTRGQQVTLSCSPISGHRSVSWYQQTPGQGLQFLFEYFSETQRNKGNFPGRFSGRQFSNSRSEMNVSTLELGDSALYLCASSFGQLNTEAFFGQGTRLTVV.

The table lists this clonotype with a few counts. J is TRBJ1-2 and V is TRBV12-3 or TRBV12-4; D not certain. This CDR3 has 12 residues. V was pared by 2 bases and J by 5 bases, with 6 bases between. The CDR3 DNA reads as TGTGCCAGCAGTTTAAACTTATATGGCTACACCTTC. Translated, it gives CASSLNLYGYTF.

CDR3 residues: CASSLAARDGDTQYF. The CDR3 DNA is TGCGCCAGCAGCTTGGCCGCCCGGGATGGAGATACGCAGTATTTT. The chain has TRBV5-1 and TRBJ2-3; D perhaps matches TRBD2 (5 bases). The CDR3 spans 15 residues. Germline CDR1 and CDR2: SGHRS and YFSETQ. Deletions cut 0 bases from V and 5 bases from J, with 13 bases between.

This clonotype occurred a few times. This chain uses TRBV11-2 with TRBJ1-4, with 9 positions matching TRBD1. The J segment lost 9 bases and the V segment lost 5 bases, leaving 7 bases of the junction unmatched. The CDR3 covers 14 residues. CDR1 and CDR2 (germline): SGHAT, FQNNGV. In DNA, the CDR3 is TGTGCCAGCAGCCGACAGGGGACAGGGCAAAAACTGTTTTTT. Residues: CASSRQGTGQKLFF.

This chain joins TRBV5-1 and TRBJ2-1, with D tentatively TRBD2 (6 bases). Trimming took off 4 bases at V and 7 bases at J, with 12 bases between the two ends. The CDR3 has 13 amino acids. Germline V CDR1 and CDR2: SGHRS, YFSETQ. CDR3 in DNA: TGCGCCAGCAGCCCCGGAGGGAAAAATGAGCAGTTCTTC. Its translation: CASSPGGKNEQFF.

V and J are TRBV20-1 and TRBJ2-4, with 9 bases identical to TRBD1. The CDR3 spans 10 residues. CDR1 DFQATT and CDR2 SNEGSKA come from the germline V gene (reference sequence). The CDR3 DNA follows: TGCAGCGACAGGGGGAACATTCAGTACTTC. It encodes CSDRGNIQYF.

This clonotype was counted ten times or more. The chain joins TRBV10-3 to TRBJ2-1; 12 bases agree with TRBD2. Germline trimming cut 2 bases from V and 8 bases from J; bases unmatched to any gene: 4. Germline loops: CDR1 ENHRY, CDR2 SYGVKD. The CDR3 extends over 15 amino acids. CDR3 DNA sequence: TGTGCCATCAGTGAGGGACTAGCGGGGATTGATGAGCAGTTCTTC. Its protein is CAISEGLAGIDEQFF.

A few counts support this clonotype. This chain connects TRBV2 to TRBJ2-1, with 7 bases fitting TRBD2. The CDR3 is made up of 14 amino acids. V trimming: 6 bases; J trimming: 2 bases; junction bases outside the gene matches: 4. The V gene's germline CDR1 is SNHLY and CDR2 FYNNEI. The CDR3, as DNA: TGTGCCAGCAGGGCTAGCGGTACCTACAATGAGCAGTTCTTC. Residues: CASRASGTYNEQFF.

This chain links TRBV6-5 with TRBJ1-2, with D hard to call. Germline CDR1 and CDR2: MNHEY and SVGAGI. V was trimmed by 0 bases and J by 8 bases, leaving 10 bases between them. The CDR3 has 13 residues. The CDR3 sequence: CASSYSTLRGYTF. The CDR3 DNA reads TGTGCCAGCAGTTACTCGACCTTAAGGGGCTACACCTTC.

This clonotype was seen repeatedly, ten times or more. The rearrangement joins TRBV20-1 to TRBJ2-7; 14 nucleotides align to TRBD2. The CDR3 has 14 residues. Germline values: CDR1 DFQATT, CDR2 SNEGSKA (reference sequence). In DNA, the CDR3 is TGCAGCGGGAGCGGGACTAGCGGGAGTTACGAGCAGTACTTC. Translation: CSGSGTSGSYEQYF.

This clonotype occurred a few times. The J gene is TRBJ2-2, the V gene TRBV4-1; D perhaps matches TRBD2 (5 bases). V lost 1 base, J lost 5 bases, and 8 bases lay in between. Germline loops: CDR1 MGHRA, CDR2 YSYEKL. CDR3 length equals 14 residues. CDR3 loop: CASSQVGETGELFF. For the CDR3, the DNA is TGCGCCAGCAGCCAAGTTGGGGAGACCGGGGAGCTGTTTTTT.

This clonotype was picked up many times. The V gene is TRBV7-2, the J gene TRBJ2-5; 9 bases align to TRBD2. Germline trimming cut 2 bases from V and 4 bases from J; bases unmatched to any gene: 8. This CDR3 region has 16 residues. CDR1 is SGHTA and CDR2 is FQGNSA in the germline V gene. The CDR3 coding sequence is TGTGCCAGCAGCTTAATCGCTAGCGGGGTTGGAGAGACCCAGTACTTC. Its translation: CASSLIASGVGETQYF.

This clonotype showed up many times. The rearrangement uses TRBV5-1 and TRBJ2-3; 7 nucleotides line up with TRBD2. V lost 0 bases and J lost 2; bases outside the gene matches: 6. CDR3 length: 16 amino acids. The germline V gene has CDR1 SGHRS and CDR2 YFSETQ. CDR3 nucleotides: TGCGCCAGCAGCTTGGCCGGGGAGGGGTTCACAGATACGCAGTATTTT. Amino acids: CASSLAGEGFTDTQYF.